Below, 10 T cell receptor beta chains from the same sample are listed, as sequenced in a study of shared clonotypes between healthy human individuals (dated by TCRdb to 2020 to 2022). The method was the immunoSEQ multiplex PCR assay. The immuneACCESS repertoire file appears here via TCRdb, limited to in-frame rearrangements. These files lack a portion of the clones; in checked studies, under half of the deficit traces to unresolved V genes, and the cause of the others is not known. The sample table holds roughly 2.5 million clones, of which around 94% were seen once. In total, the top ten clones hold about 0.13% of the sample. The specimen was naive CD4+ T cells sorted from blood. The cell subset or site label corresponds to: CD45RA+ positively selected. Source of these receptors: a man aged 18 to 29 in good health.

The genes are TRBV7-9 and TRBJ2-5; no firm D call. V lost 5 bases and J 5 bases, leaving 9 bases between the germline ends. The CDR3 extends over 12 amino acids. Germline V CDR1 and CDR2: SEHNR, FQNEAQ (reference sequence). The CDR3 reads CASSTRTETQYF. The DNA of the CDR3 is TGTGCCAGCAGCACCCGGACGGAGACCCAGTACTTC.

This chain links TRBV7-3 with TRBJ2-3; 7 positions match TRBD2. J was trimmed by 5 bases and V by 3 bases; bases with no gene match: 8. Germline V gene lookup returns CDR1 SGHTA and CDR2 FQGTGA. This CDR3 has 15 residues. The CDR3 bases are TGTGCCAGCAGCTTGGGTCTAGCGGAGTTAGATACGCAGTATTTT. Translation: CASSLGLAELDTQYF.

DNA of the CDR3: TGTGCCAGCAGCTTCGTTCCCCAACCGTTCGGCAGGGGAGAGGCCTACGAGCAGTACTTC. It specifies CASSFVPQPFGRGEAYEQYF. The V and J genes are TRBV13 and TRBJ2-7, with TRBD1 as a possible D gene (6 bases). Germline CDR1 PRHDT, CDR2 FYEKMQ (reference sequence). The CDR3 has 20 amino acids. Trimming pared 3 bases from V and 2 bases from J, leaving 29 bases between.

The chain employs TRBV6-6 and TRBJ2-7; a possible D gene is TRBD1 (6 bases). V was cut by 5 bases and J by 2 bases, with 13 bases left in between. This CDR3 is 14 amino acids long. Germline V gives CDR1 MNHNY, CDR2 SVGAGI (reference sequence). CDR3 in amino acids: CASSPAQGTYEQYF. Written as DNA, the CDR3 is TGTGCCAGCAGTCCCGCACAGGGAACCTACGAGCAGTACTTC.

Remarks on this clone: Other DNA variants within this sample encode the same CDR3. V and J are TRBV5-1 and TRBJ2-3; tentatively, D is TRBD2 (6 bases). CDR3 length equals 15 residues. Deletions cut 0 bases from V and 0 bases from J, with 8 bases between. Germline lookup yields CDR1 SGHRS and CDR2 YFSETQ. In nucleotides, the CDR3 is TGCGCCAGCAGCTTGGCCGGGGGAAGCACAGATACGCAGTATTTT. Residues: CASSLAGGSTDTQYF.

The chain links TRBV10-3 to TRBJ1-2; 8 bases fit TRBD1. The CDR3 loop spans 14 amino acids. Trimming removed 2 bases from V and 2 bases from J; junction bases left unmatched: 1. Per the germline V gene, CDR1 is ENHRY and CDR2 is SYGVKD. In DNA form, the CDR3 reads TGTGCCATCAGTGAGACAGGGGGGAACTATGGCTACACCTTC. Translated: CAISETGGNYGYTF.

Turning to this clone: Distinct nucleotide sequences in the sample also encode this CDR3. V gene TRBV9 combines with J gene TRBJ1-1; no clear D. Trimming pared 2 bases from V and 1 base from J, leaving 6 bases between. This CDR3 is 13 amino acids long. Germline V gives CDR1 SGDLS, CDR2 YYNGEE. CDR3: CASSVGRNTEAFF. The CDR3, as DNA: TGTGCCAGCAGCGTCGGCCGGAACACTGAAGCTTTCTTT.

This clone occurred once. J is TRBJ2-3 and V is TRBV9, with D maybe TRBD2 (5 bases). This CDR3 contains 15 residues. Trimming stripped 0 bases from V and 2 bases from J, with 10 bases between. Looked up from germline, CDR1 is SGDLS and CDR2 is YYNGEE. CDR3 sequence reads: CASSVDGVSTDTQYF. The CDR3 DNA reads TGTGCCAGCAGCGTAGACGGGGTATCCACAGATACGCAGTATTTT.

The chain uses TRBV4-1 and TRBJ1-5; 8 bases map to TRBD1. This CDR3 contains 18 residues. V dropped 2 bases and J dropped 6; count of bases not matched to a gene: 15. Germline CDR1 reads MGHRA; CDR2 reads YSYEKL. DNA for the CDR3: TGCGCCAGCAGCCAATCTCCCCCGGACAGGGTCAGGAGTCAGCCCCAGCATTTT. Amino acids: CASSQSPPDRVRSQPQHF.

This clone was recorded only once. The rearrangement links TRBV30 to TRBJ1-6, with 9 bases fitting TRBD1. Trimming took 3 bases from V and 5 from J; bases not matched to a gene: 5. This CDR3 is 15 amino acids long. Germline CDR1 and CDR2: GTSNPN and SVGIG (reference sequence). The CDR3 nucleotides are TGTGCCTGGAGGGAAGGGGACAGGGATAATTCACCCCTCCACTTT. The encoded protein is CAWREGDRDNSPLHF.